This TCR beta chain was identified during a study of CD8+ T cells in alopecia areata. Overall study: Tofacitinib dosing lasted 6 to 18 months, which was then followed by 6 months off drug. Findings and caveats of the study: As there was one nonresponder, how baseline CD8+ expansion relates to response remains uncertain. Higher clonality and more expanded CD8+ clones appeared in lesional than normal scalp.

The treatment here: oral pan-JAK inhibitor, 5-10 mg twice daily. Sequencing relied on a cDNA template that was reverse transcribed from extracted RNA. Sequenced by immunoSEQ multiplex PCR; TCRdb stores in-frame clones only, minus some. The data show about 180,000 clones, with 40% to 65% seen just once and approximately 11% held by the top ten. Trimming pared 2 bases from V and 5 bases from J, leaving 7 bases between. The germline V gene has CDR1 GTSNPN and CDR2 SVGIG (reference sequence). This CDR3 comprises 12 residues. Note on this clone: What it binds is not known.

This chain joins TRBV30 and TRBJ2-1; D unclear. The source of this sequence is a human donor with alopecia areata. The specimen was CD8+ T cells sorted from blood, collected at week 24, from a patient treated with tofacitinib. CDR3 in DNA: TGTGCCTGGAGTATAGCTAACAATGAGCAGTTCTTC. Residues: CAWSIANNEQFF.